The 7 T cell receptor beta chains below come from one sample, sequenced in a study of blood T cell repertoires in COVID-19. Some clones are missing from TCRdb's copy, which holds only in-frame ones; the method was immunoSEQ multiplex PCR. Of 310,000 or so clones listed, roughly 87% were seen once; the top ten hold over 6%. Sample: PBMCs or T cells enriched from blood (not recorded which). These receptors all come from a woman aged 35 to 49 who had recovered from COVID-19.

The rearrangement uses TRBV28 and TRBJ2-5, with D perhaps matching TRBD2 (6 bases). V was clipped by 4 bases and J by 2 bases, with 17 bases between them. CDR3 length equals 16 residues. In germline, CDR1 is MDHEN, CDR2 SYDVKM. The CDR3 here is CASSSGGTGGQETQYF. In nucleotides, the CDR3 is TGTGCCAGCAGTTCCGGGGGAACCGGCGGACAAGAGACCCAGTACTTC.

The V call is TRBV11-3, the J call TRBJ2-1; possible D gene TRBD2, 5 bases. The CDR3 sequence is 15 residues long. From germline, CDR1 is SGHNT and CDR2 YENEEA. V lost 5 bases and J 12 bases, leaving 23 bases between the germline ends. The CDR3 loop is CASSPRSEAGGRQFF. CDR3 coding DNA: TGTGCCAGCAGCCCCCGTTCGGAGGCGGGCGGCCGGCAGTTCTTC.

The V and J genes are TRBV6-5 and TRBJ2-2, with TRBD1 as a possible D gene (6 bases). CDR3 length: 14 amino acids. V shed 6 bases and J shed 1 base, with 9 bases lying between them. CDR1 is MNHEY, CDR2 SVGAGI, per germline. CDR3 protein: CASRPDRNTGELFF. Here the CDR3 DNA reads TGTGCCAGCAGACCGGACAGGAACACCGGGGAGCTGTTTTTT.

The chain uses TRBV5-8 and TRBJ1-4; D is undetermined. Germline-derived CDR1 and CDR2 are SGHTS and YDEGEE. The V and J ends lost 3 bases and 4 bases respectively, with 16 bases between them. The CDR3 runs to 16 residues. The CDR3 bases are TGTGCCAGCAGCTACGTCGGGGTCGGAATTAATGAAAAACTGTTTTTT. Its translation is CASSYVGVGINEKLFF. Together with reference TRBV5-8 and TRBJ1-4, the CDR3 gives the full variable domain: EAGVTQSPTHLIKTRGQQATLRCSPISGHTSVYWYQQALGLGLQFLLWYDEGEERNRGNFPPRFSGRQFPNYSSELNVNALELEDSALYLCASSYVGVGINEKLFFGSGTQLSVL.

The V call is TRBV20-1, the J call TRBJ2-1; D might be TRBD2 (5 bases). The CDR3 totals 10 residues. The V gene's germline CDR1 is DFQATT and CDR2 SNEGSKA (reference sequence). Trimming cost V 6 bases and J 10 bases, with 10 bases left between them. Here the CDR3 DNA reads TGCAGTGCAGTGAGAGGGGAGCAGTTCTTC. This encodes CSAVRGEQFF.

V is TRBV2 and J is TRBJ2-7, with 7 bases matching TRBD2. CDR3 length: 15 amino acids. Germline V lookup: CDR1 SNHLY, CDR2 FYNNEI. The V gene end was trimmed by 2 bases and the J gene end by 3 bases; junction bases not matched to a gene: 7. The CDR3 here is CASSEPGWTSYEQYF. CDR3 nucleotides: TGTGCCAGCAGTGAACCCGGTTGGACTAGCTACGAGCAGTACTTC.

The chain has TRBV6-5 and TRBJ1-4; D may be TRBD1 (5 bases). V lost 6 bases to trimming and J lost 8 bases, with 10 bases between them. CDR1 is MNHEY, CDR2 SVGAGI, per germline. The CDR3 runs 12 residues. The CDR3 region is CASSRDLEKLFF. The DNA of the CDR3 is TGTGCCAGCAGCAGGGATCTCGAAAAACTGTTTTTT.